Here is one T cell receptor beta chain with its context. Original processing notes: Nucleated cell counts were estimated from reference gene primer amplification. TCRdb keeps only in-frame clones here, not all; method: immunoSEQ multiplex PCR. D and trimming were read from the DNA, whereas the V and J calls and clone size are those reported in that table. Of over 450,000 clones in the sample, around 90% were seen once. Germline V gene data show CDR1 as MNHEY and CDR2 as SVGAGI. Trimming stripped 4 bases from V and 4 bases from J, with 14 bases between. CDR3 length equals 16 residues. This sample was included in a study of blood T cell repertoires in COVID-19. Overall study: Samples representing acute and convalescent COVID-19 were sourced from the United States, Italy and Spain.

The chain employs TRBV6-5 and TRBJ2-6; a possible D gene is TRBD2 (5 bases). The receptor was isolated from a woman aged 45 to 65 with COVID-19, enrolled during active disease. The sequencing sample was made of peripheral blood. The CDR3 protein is CASSSPARGGANVLTF. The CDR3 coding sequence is TGTGCCAGCAGTTCCCCCGCCCGGGGAGGGGCCAACGTCCTGACTTTC.